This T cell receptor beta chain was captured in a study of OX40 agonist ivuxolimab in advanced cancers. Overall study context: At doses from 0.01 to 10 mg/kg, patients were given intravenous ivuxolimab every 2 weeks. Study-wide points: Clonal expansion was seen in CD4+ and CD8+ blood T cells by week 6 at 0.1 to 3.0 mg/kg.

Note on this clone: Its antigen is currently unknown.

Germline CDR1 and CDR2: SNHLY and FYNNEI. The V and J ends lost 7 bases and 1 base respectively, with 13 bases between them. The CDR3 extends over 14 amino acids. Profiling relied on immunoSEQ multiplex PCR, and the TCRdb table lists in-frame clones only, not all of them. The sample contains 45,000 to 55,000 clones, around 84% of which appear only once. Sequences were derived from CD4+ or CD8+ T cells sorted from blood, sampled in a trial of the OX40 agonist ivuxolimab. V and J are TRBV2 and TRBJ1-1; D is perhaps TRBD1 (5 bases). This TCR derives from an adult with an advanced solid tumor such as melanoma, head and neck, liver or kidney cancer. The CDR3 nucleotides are TGTGCCAGCACTATAAGGGGCCGGAACACTGAAGCTTTCTTT. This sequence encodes CASTIRGRNTEAFF.